The entry below describes one T cell receptor beta chain. Its specificity is not known. The CDR3 has 14 residues. V gave up 0 bases and J gave up 3 bases, with 9 bases separating them. The germline V gene has CDR1 DFQATT and CDR2 SNEGSKA (reference sequence). This entry is derived from a study of CD8 T cells in ankylosing spondylitis. Findings of the study overall: Researchers reportedly found disease-linked clones significantly enriched in matched ankylosing spondylitis synovial fluid. A subset of motif variants has previously been described in the synovial fluid and blood of reactive arthritis. A TCR beta motif made of about eight highly homologous variants seemed typical of ankylosing spondylitis blood.

With molecular barcodes, quantitative 5'-RACE was used to make the TCR beta libraries. TCRdb used MiXCR to reprocess the 5' RACE reads, holding one entry per CDR3 protein. This table has 80,000 to 100,000 distinct CDR3 sequences, roughly 8% appearing once. This chain connects TRBV20-1 to TRBJ2-1; maybe TRBD2 (6 bases). This TCR derives from a male donor with ankylosing spondylitis or in good health (not recorded which). The sequenced sample was blood, either unsorted or a sorted T cell fraction (not recorded which). The DNA of the CDR3 is TGCAGTGCTAGAGAAGGCGGGAACTACAATGAGCAGTTCTTC. It is translated as CSAREGGNYNEQFF.